This paragraph covers one TCR beta chain sequence. Produced via immunoSEQ multiplex PCR; TCRdb's table is partial and in-frame only. Among some 59,000 clones, about nine tenths were seen once, and the ten largest hold roughly 6.5%. The data are from a study of T cell changes during pregnancy in multiple sclerosis. Deletions cut 6 bases from V and 3 bases from J, with 18 bases between. The CDR3 consists of 16 residues. Per germline, CDR1 MNHEY and CDR2 SMNVEV (reference sequence). The chain employs TRBV27 and TRBJ2-1; tentative D call: TRBD1 (6 bases). The input for sequencing was peripheral blood, taken in the third trimester of pregnancy. The clonotype comes from a female donor in good health, enrolled as a control in a pregnancy study. CDR3: CASRSYTGPDYNEQFF. CDR3 nucleotide sequence: TGTGCCAGCAGGTCCTACACAGGGCCAGACTACAATGAGCAGTTCTTC.